In its sample, the clone carrying this TCR beta chain was seen a few times. Antigen: not known. This specimen belongs to a study of T-cell reconstitution after alpha-beta-depleted transplantation in children. Molecular barcoding with unique molecular identifiers was used for the TCRbeta library. TCRdb reprocessed the PCR reads with MiXCR, giving one entry per CDR3 protein. The sample has a few hundred thousand distinct CDR3 sequences; around 15% are singletons. Overall study findings and caveats: At around two months after transplant, the alpha-beta T cells were reportedly derived from several hundred expanded clones that came from non-depleted graft cells.

Sequenced here: PBMCs, mostly from graft donor cells, sampled 360 days after TCRalphabeta/CD19-depleted stem cell transplant. The receptor was derived from a boy under two years old who had a stem cell transplant for Wiskott-Aldrich syndrome, so the T cells may come from the graft donor.

The CDR3: CASSHRLAETQYF. CDR3 DNA: TGTGCCAGCAGTCACCGACTAGCAGAGACCCAGTACTTC. The chain employs TRBV3-1 and TRBJ2-5; 7 nucleotides agree with TRBD2. Germline CDR1 reads LGHDT; CDR2 reads YNNKEL (reference sequence). The CDR3 consists of 13 residues. V dropped 6 bases and J dropped 4; count of bases not matched to a gene: 5.